The 3 T cell receptor beta chains presented below share a single source sample, sequenced in a study of T-cell memory formation after mild COVID-19 (dated by TCRdb to the early 2020s). Library preparation used 5' RACE. Sequenced using an Illumina NovaSeq 6000. TCRdb trimmed public reads at Q25 via fastp, called clones via MiXCR and kept in-frame beta chains. Rows are unified per CDR3 protein, each entry keeping the most common DNA and genes. The sample table lists more than 300,000 distinct CDR3 sequences, around 15% of them with a count of one. Approximately 21% of the sample comes from the top ten. Sequenced material: PBMCs or a T cell subset sorted from them (not recorded which). The receptor source for this set is a man aged 18 to 29 who had mild COVID-19 (a few samples of this study predate the infection). The sample titles of this study are shuffled in the database, so cell type and time point are left out; the donor was told from shared clones.

As regards this clonotype: This may come from a read error, since a much larger clone is one base off. V gene TRBV3-1 combines with J gene TRBJ2-4; 8 bases map to TRBD1. The CDR3 contains 15 residues. Germline CDR1 is LGHDT and CDR2 is YNNKEL (reference sequence). The CDR3 region has the DNA TGTGCCAACAGCCAAGACGGGACAGGAGTTAACATTCAGTACTTC. This sequence encodes CANSQDGTGVNIQYF.

This clonotype has just a few counts. As DNA, the CDR3 is TGTGCCAGCAGTTACATCCCAAGACCGAGAGATTACGAGCAGTACGTC. Translation: CASSYIPRPRDYEQYV. The chain carries TRBV6-6 and TRBJ2-7, with D unclear. The CDR3 has 16 residues. Between the trimmed V and J ends, which lost 2 bases and 4 bases, there was a span of 18 bases. The V gene's germline CDR1 is MNHNY and CDR2 SVGAGI (reference sequence).

This clonotype was seen a few times. The chain combines TRBV19 with TRBJ1-5; D is uncertain. The CDR3 is 15 residues long. Germline loops: CDR1 LNHDA, CDR2 SQIVND (reference sequence). V shed 3 bases and J shed 9 bases, with 18 bases lying between them. The CDR3 protein is CASSISPRRPLPQHF. The CDR3 DNA sequence: TGTGCCAGTAGTATTTCTCCAAGACGGCCCCTGCCCCAGCATTTT.